This T cell receptor beta chain was sequenced during a study of blood T cells in healthy people across ages. Study summary: In model experiments, template switching was able to capture about one barcoded beta molecule for every two T cells that were present. Overall study findings and caveats: The percentage of naive T cells correlated strongly with TCR beta diversity. Long-lived donors had more naive CD4+ cells and higher diversity than aged donors.

The study drew donors from healthy Caucasian individuals in Russia aged roughly 6 to 95. The germline V and J ends were trimmed by 5 bases and 1 base, with 13 bases remaining between them. CDR1 and CDR2 from the germline V gene are SGHTA and FQGNSA. CDR3 length: 15 amino acids. Then a second PCR, running about 6 to 12 cycles, was carried out with a sample-barcoded 5' primer and a J-beta primer mix. MiXCR was run by TCRdb on the 5' RACE reads, yielding one entry per CDR3 protein. Here the sample spans about 580,000 distinct CDR3 sequences, roughly 48% being singletons. Worth noting for this clonotype: Its target is not known.

Sequencing was carried out using blood. V usage is TRBV7-2 and J usage is TRBJ2-3; D is possibly TRBD2 (5 bases). The receptor's source is an elderly man in good health. CDR3 sequence (DNA): TGTGCCAGCAGCCCCCCGGGATCAGGCACAGATACGCAGTATTTT. Translated: CASSPPGSGTDTQYF.